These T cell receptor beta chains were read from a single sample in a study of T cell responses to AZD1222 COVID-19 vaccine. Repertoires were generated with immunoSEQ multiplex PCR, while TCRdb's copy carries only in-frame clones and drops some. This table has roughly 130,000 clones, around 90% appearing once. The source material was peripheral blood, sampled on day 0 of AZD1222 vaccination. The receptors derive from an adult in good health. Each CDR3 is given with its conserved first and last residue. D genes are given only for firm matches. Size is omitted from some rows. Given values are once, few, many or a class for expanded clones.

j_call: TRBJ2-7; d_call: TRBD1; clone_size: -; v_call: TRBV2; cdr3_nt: TGTGCCGGAAGACAGGGCCCCCACGAGCAGTACTTC; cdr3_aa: CAGRQGPHEQYF
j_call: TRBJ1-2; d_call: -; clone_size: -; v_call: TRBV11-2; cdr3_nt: TGTGCCAGCAGCCCCGGACAGATCTATGGCTACACCTTC; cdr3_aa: CASSPGQIYGYTF
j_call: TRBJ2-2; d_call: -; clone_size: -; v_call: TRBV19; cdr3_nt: TGTGCCAGTAGTATACCAACAGGAGAGCTGTTTTTT; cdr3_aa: CASSIPTGELFF
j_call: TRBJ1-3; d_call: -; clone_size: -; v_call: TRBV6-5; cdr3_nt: TGTGCCAGCAGAACAGGATCTGGAAACACCATATATTTT; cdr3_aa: CASRTGSGNTIYF
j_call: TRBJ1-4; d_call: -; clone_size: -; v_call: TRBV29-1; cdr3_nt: TGCAGCGTTGCGAGCACGGGGATAGATAATGAAAAACTGTTTTTT; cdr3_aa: CSVASTGIDNEKLFF
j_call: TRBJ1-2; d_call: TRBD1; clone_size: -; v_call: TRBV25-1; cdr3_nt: TGTGCCAGCAGTGAGACCGGGACAGGATACACCTTC; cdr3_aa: CASSETGTGYTF
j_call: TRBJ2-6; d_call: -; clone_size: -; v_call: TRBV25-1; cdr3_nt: TGTGCCAGCAGTGAGAGTCACTCTGGGGCCAACGTCCTGACTTTC; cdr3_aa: CASSESHSGANVLTF
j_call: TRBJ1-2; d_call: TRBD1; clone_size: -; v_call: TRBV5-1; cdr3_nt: TGCGCCAGTAAAACCCTGGGGACAGGCCAAGAGGGCTACACCTTC; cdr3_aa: CASKTLGTGQEGYTF
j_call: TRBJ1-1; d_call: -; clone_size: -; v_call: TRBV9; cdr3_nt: TGTGCCAGCAGCCCAAGGCTGAGGGGCACTGAAGCTTTCTTT; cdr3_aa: CASSPRLRGTEAFF
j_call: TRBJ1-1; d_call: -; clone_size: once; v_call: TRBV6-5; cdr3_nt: TGTGCCAGCAGTTACTTTGGGAACACTGAAGCTTTCTTT; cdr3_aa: CASSYFGNTEAFF
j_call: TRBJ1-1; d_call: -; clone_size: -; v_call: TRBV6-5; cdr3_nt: TGTGCCAGCAGAGACCAAGCCCTGCTAGGGAATGAAGCTTTCTTT; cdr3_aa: CASRDQALLGNEAFF
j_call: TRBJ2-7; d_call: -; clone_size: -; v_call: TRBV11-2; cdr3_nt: TGTGCCAGCAGCTTTAAGGGAACCTACGAGCAGTACTTC; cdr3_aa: CASSFKGTYEQYF
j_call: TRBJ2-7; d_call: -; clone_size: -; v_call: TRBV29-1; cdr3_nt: TGCAGCGTTGTCCAGGCTAACTACTACGAGCAGTACTTC; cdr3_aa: CSVVQANYYEQYF
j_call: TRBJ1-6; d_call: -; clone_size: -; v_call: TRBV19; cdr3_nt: TGTGCCAGTAGTCGAATGCTATATTCCAAGGACCCCAGAGTCCATAATTCACCCCTCCACTTT; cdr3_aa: CASSRMLYSKDPRVHNSPLHF